These T cell receptor beta chains were read from a single sample in a study of T cells in narcolepsy. TCRdb's table, derived via immunoSEQ multiplex PCR, lists solely in-frame clones and lacks some. The table shows 25,000 to 30,000 clones, with approximately 82% occurring only once. Sample: CD45RA- memory CD4+ T cells from PBMCs. These receptors came from a human donor with narcolepsy. Each CDR3 is given with its conserved first and last residue. Fields, in order: D gene, V gene, CDR3 length, clone size, J gene, CDR3 protein, CDR3 DNA. The D gene is left open where the match is weak. Size tells how often a clone was seen (once, few, many) or the class of an expanded clone, and some rows leave it out.

.	TRBV6-1	15	.	TRBJ2-2	CASRTQGGGTGELFF	TGTGCCAGCAGAACACAGGGTGGGGGCACCGGGGAGCTGTTTTTT
TRBD1	TRBV28	16	.	TRBJ2-1	CASSLEQGKTYNEQFF	TGTGCCAGCAGTTTAGAACAGGGGAAGACCTACAATGAGCAGTTCTTC
TRBD1	TRBV6-1	16	few	TRBJ1-5	CASSENSGTVRQPQHF	TGTGCCAGCAGTGAAAATTCCGGGACAGTTAGGCAGCCCCAGCATTTT
TRBD2	TRBV9	17	.	TRBJ2-1	CASSERAGGAGNNEQFF	TGTGCCAGCAGCGAGAGAGCGGGGGGGGCCGGGAACAATGAGCAGTTCTTC
.	TRBV30	13	.	TRBJ1-5	CAWRGGDNQPQHF	TGTGCCTGGAGGGGGGGGGACAATCAGCCCCAGCATTTT
TRBD1	TRBV30	15	.	TRBJ1-5	CAWSGGQGMNQPQHF	TGTGCCTGGAGTGGGGGACAGGGGATGAATCAGCCCCAGCATTTT
TRBD1	TRBV2	14	.	TRBJ1-5	CASTGQGSGQPQHF	TGTGCCAGCACCGGACAGGGGTCAGGACAGCCCCAGCATTTT
.	TRBV7-2	16	.	TRBJ2-5	CASQHPGTPDQETQYF	TGTGCCAGCCAGCACCCGGGGACACCTGACCAAGAGACCCAGTACTTC
.	TRBV14	13	.	TRBJ2-7	CASSQDTEYEQYF	TGTGCCAGCAGCCAAGATACGGAATACGAGCAGTACTTC
.	TRBV10-3	13	few	TRBJ2-1	CATSPGFSNEQFF	TGTGCCACCTCGCCCGGGTTCAGTAATGAGCAGTTCTTC
.	TRBV4-3	14	.	TRBJ1-3	CASSQAGIGNTIYF	TGCGCCAGCAGCCAAGCGGGGATCGGAAACACCATATATTTT
TRBD2	TRBV5-1	15	.	TRBJ2-7	CASSLTSGAYYEQYF	TGCGCCAGCAGCCTGACTAGCGGGGCCTACTACGAGCAGTACTTC
.	TRBV19	13	once	TRBJ1-2	CASSIPAGRGYTF	TGTGCCAGTAGTATTCCGGCAGGACGGGGCTACACCTTC
TRBD1	TRBV5-6	16	.	TRBJ1-4	CASSLAQGAMGEKLFF	TGTGCCAGCAGCTTGGCCCAGGGGGCAATGGGTGAAAAACTGTTTTTT
.	TRBV18	16	once	TRBJ2-2	CASSPRGGQDTGELFF	TGTGCCAGCTCACCCAGGGGGGGACAAGACACCGGGGAGCTGTTTTTT
.	TRBV5-5	15	.	TRBJ1-2	CASSLGTPGGIGYTF	TGTGCCAGCAGTCTCGGGACACCGGGCGGGATAGGCTACACCTTC
.	TRBV19	20	.	TRBJ1-5	CASSPPPPRRRGRSNQPQHF	TGTGCCAGTAGTCCCCCGCCACCCAGGAGGAGGGGCCGGAGCAATCAGCCCCAGCATTTT
TRBD1	TRBV7-2	15	.	TRBJ2-7	CASSYLGQGAYEQYF	TGTGCCAGCAGCTATCTAGGACAGGGGGCCTACGAGCAGTACTTC
.	TRBV15	13	.	TRBJ1-5	CATSRDPNQPQHF	TGTGCCACCAGCAGAGATCCCAATCAGCCCCAGCATTTT
.	TRBV7-3	14	.	TRBJ1-6	CASSLRESGSPLHF	TGTGCCAGCAGCTTGCGGGAGAGTGGTTCACCCCTCCACTTT
TRBD2	TRBV19	15	.	TRBJ2-3	CASSTRRGGTDTQYF	TGTGCCAGTAGTACACGGCGGGGGGGTACAGATACGCAGTATTTT
.	TRBV27	14	.	TRBJ1-6	CASSSGTYNSPLHF	TGTGCCAGCAGCTCCGGGACCTATAATTCACCCCTCCACTTT
.	TRBV11-3	14	.	TRBJ2-6	CASSHNPGANVLTF	TGTGCCAGCAGCCACAATCCTGGGGCCAACGTCCTGACTTTC
TRBD1	TRBV27	13	.	TRBJ2-7	CASRDRVGHEQYF	TGTGCCAGCAGGGACAGGGTTGGCCACGAGCAGTACTTC
TRBD1	TRBV6-5	15	.	TRBJ1-1	CASRKTWTGNTEAFF	TGTGCCAGCAGGAAAACCTGGACAGGGAACACTGAAGCTTTCTTT
TRBD1	TRBV5-4	15	.	TRBJ2-2	CASSWSTGKTGELFF	TGTGCCAGCAGCTGGTCGACAGGGAAAACCGGGGAGCTGTTTTTT
TRBD2	TRBV5-1	15	.	TRBJ2-7	CASSTSGGTLYEQYF	TGCGCCAGCAGCACGAGCGGGGGGACTCTCTACGAGCAGTACTTC
.	TRBV19	16	few	TRBJ1-5	CASSTDRWGGNQPQHF	TGTGCCAGTAGTACCGACCGTTGGGGCGGCAATCAGCCCCAGCATTTT
.	TRBV10-3	15	.	TRBJ1-2	CAISESGAPNYGYTF	TGTGCCATCAGTGAGTCTGGGGCCCCTAACTATGGCTACACCTTC